The source of this T cell receptor (beta chain) is a study of OX40 agonist ivuxolimab in advanced cancers. Study details: A diagnosis of hepatocellular carcinoma, melanoma, renal cell or head and neck cancer was present in dose-escalation patients.

Per germline, CDR1 MNHNS and CDR2 SASEGT. The V gene lost 8 bases and the J gene lost 2 bases, with 12 bases spanning the gap. The CDR3 sequence is 13 residues long. Clones were read by immunoSEQ multiplex PCR, and TCRdb kept only the in-frame ones, dropping some. The sample lists 55,000 to 65,000 clones, 65% to 90% occurring once. The gene calls are TRBV6-1 and TRBJ1-1; D may be TRBD1 (5 bases). Sequencing was performed on CD4+ or CD8+ T cells sorted from blood, taken in a trial of the OX40 agonist ivuxolimab. The TCR was taken from an adult with an advanced solid tumor such as melanoma, head and neck, liver or kidney cancer. CDR3 coding DNA: TGTGCCAGCCGGGACGGCTTTAACACTGAAGCTTTCTTT. Translating it yields CASRDGFNTEAFF.